A single sample gave rise to the 11 T cell receptor beta chains below, sequenced in a study of T cells in Graves' hyperthyroidism and ophthalmopathy. Amplification yielded TCR beta CDR3 regions, with RNA transcripts as the source. The HTBI set primed first-round TCR CDR3 RT-PCR. TCRdb recomputed calls from the multiplex PCR reads with MiXCR, one row per CDR3 protein. The sample has fewer than 700,000 distinct CDR3 sequences; about a sixth are singletons. The sequenced sample consisted of blood. These receptors were obtained from a woman in her twenties or thirties with Graves' hyperthyroidism.

This clonotype was counted at least ten times. This chain uses TRBV5-4 with TRBJ2-3, with D tentatively TRBD2 (5 bases). Trimming left V 6 bases short and J 5 bases short, with 10 bases between. Germline CDR1 and CDR2: SGHNT and YYREEE (reference sequence). The CDR3 totals 12 residues. For the CDR3, the DNA is TGTGCCAGCACCATGAGCGGAGATACGCAGTATTTT. Amino acids: CASTMSGDTQYF.

This clonotype has a count of ten or more. The CDR3 bases are TGTGCCAGCAGCCCTACTAGAACTGAGCAGTTCTTC. This encodes CASSPTRTEQFF. The rearrangement joins TRBV12-3 or TRBV12-4 to TRBJ2-1; D is perhaps TRBD2 (5 bases). Trimming removed 6 bases at V and 9 bases at J, with 12 bases between. The CDR3 has 12 residues.

The chain employs TRBV7-9 and TRBJ2-3; possibly TRBD1 or TRBD2 for D (6 bases each). Trimming took off 5 bases at V and 2 bases at J, with 14 bases between the two ends. This CDR3 comprises 15 residues. The germline V gene has CDR1 SEHNR and CDR2 FQNEAQ (reference sequence). CDR3 sequence (DNA): TGTGCCAGCAGCCGTTGGGGGGCTGCCACAGATACGCAGTATTTT. It translates to CASSRWGAATDTQYF.

This clonotype was counted at least ten times. The chain links TRBV28 to TRBJ1-1; D call uncertain. Germline CDR1 is MDHEN and CDR2 is SYDVKM. V was pared by 5 bases and J by 11 bases, with 18 bases between. This CDR3 is built from 13 residues. CDR3 in DNA: TGTGCCAGCAGTCCACAAGGACCCCCGGGGGCTTTCTTT. It translates to CASSPQGPPGAFF.

The V gene is TRBV5-1, the J gene TRBJ2-2; 10 bases fit TRBD2. Germline trimming cut 4 bases from V and 5 bases from J; bases unmatched to any gene: 5. The CDR3 loop spans 15 amino acids. Germline V lookup: CDR1 SGHRS, CDR2 YFSETQ. CDR3 sequence: CASSTGLARTGELFF. The CDR3 nucleotides read TGCGCCAGCAGCACGGGACTAGCGAGGACCGGGGAGCTGTTTTTT.

This chain uses TRBV5-1 with TRBJ2-7; the D gene is possibly TRBD2 (6 bases). The CDR3 has 13 amino acids. Germline CDR1 reads SGHRS; CDR2 reads YFSETQ. The V gene lost 3 bases and the J gene lost 6 bases, with 13 bases spanning the gap. CDR3: CASSSLPAGEQYF. The CDR3 nucleotides read TGCGCCAGCAGCTCCCTCCCAGCGGGCGAGCAGTACTTC.

This clonotype was recorded at least ten times. The V and J genes are TRBV28 and TRBJ2-7; weak D call: TRBD2 (6 bases). Germline V gene lookup returns CDR1 MDHEN and CDR2 SYDVKM. This CDR3 spans 12 amino acids. V was pared by 11 bases and J by 9 bases, with 20 bases between. The CDR3 region has the DNA TGTGCCGCGGGGACGCCCGGGATAGGGCAGTACTTC. It specifies CAAGTPGIGQYF.

This clonotype was counted a few times. This chain links TRBV6-2 or TRBV6-3 with TRBJ1-2, with TRBD1 identical over 8 bases. CDR1 is MNHEY and CDR2 is SVGEGT in the germline V gene. This CDR3 comprises 14 residues. V shed 8 bases, J shed 4 bases, and the junction held 9 bases outside the gene matches. The CDR3 region has the DNA TGTGCCAGCCGATTAATTGACAGGGGCTATGGCTACACCTTC. Protein sequence: CASRLIDRGYGYTF.

This clonotype was counted a few times. The CDR3 region has the DNA TGTGCCAGCAGTGGCGACAGGGAGGCGTCCCACGAGCAGTACTTC. It is translated as CASSGDREASHEQYF. The gene calls are TRBV28 and TRBJ2-7; a weak D match, TRBD1 (7 bases). The CDR3 length is 15 residues. V lost 5 bases and J 5 bases, leaving 19 bases between the germline ends. CDR1 and CDR2 (germline): MDHEN, SYDVKM.

The CDR3: CATSSRTGGADYGYTF. The CDR3 coding sequence is TGTGCCACCAGCAGTCGGACAGGGGGCGCGGACTATGGCTACACCTTC. The chain couples TRBV15 to TRBJ1-2; 11 nucleotides agree with TRBD1. This CDR3 has 16 amino acids. Trimming cost V 3 bases and J 3 bases; bases outside gene matches: 6. Germline loops: CDR1 LNHNV, CDR2 YYDKDF (reference sequence). The full variable domain, in which reference TRBV15 and TRBJ1-2 provide the parts outside the CDR3, is DAMVIQNPRYQVTQFGKPVTLSCSQTLNHNVMYWYQQKSSQAPKLLFHYYDKDFNNEADTPDNFQSRRPNTSFCFLDIRSPGLGDTAMYLCATSSRTGGADYGYTFGSGTRLTVV.

This clonotype was seen many times. The chain employs TRBV27 and TRBJ2-2; 12 bases align to TRBD2. The germline CDR1 and CDR2 sequences are MNHEY and SMNVEV (reference sequence). The V and J ends lost 5 bases and 4 bases, in that order; junction bases with no gene match: 5. The CDR3 is 16 residues long. Here the CDR3 DNA reads TGTGCCAGCAGTAGAGGACTAGCGGGACCCACCGGGGAGCTGTTTTTT. Residues: CASSRGLAGPTGELFF.